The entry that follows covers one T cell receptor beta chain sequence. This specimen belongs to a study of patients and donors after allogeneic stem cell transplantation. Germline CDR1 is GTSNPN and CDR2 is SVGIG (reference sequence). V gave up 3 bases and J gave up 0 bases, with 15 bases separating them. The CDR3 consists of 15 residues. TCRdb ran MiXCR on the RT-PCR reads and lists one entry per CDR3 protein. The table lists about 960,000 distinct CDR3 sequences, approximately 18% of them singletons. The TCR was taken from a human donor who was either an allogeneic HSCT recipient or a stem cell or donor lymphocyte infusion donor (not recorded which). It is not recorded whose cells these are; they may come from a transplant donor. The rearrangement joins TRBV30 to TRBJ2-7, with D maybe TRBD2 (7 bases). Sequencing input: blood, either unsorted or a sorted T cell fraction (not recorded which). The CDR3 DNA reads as TGTGCCTGGAGCATCACGGGGGGCTTCTCCTACGAGCAGTACTTC. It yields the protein CAWSITGGFSYEQYF.